This T cell receptor beta chain was retrieved from a study of T cells in localized non-small cell lung cancer. A few counts support this clone. Some clones are missing from TCRdb's copy, which holds only in-frame ones; the method was immunoSEQ multiplex PCR. The data show some 10,000 clones, with 70% to 85% seen just once and 25% to 35% held by the top ten. The CDR3 runs to 12 residues. Trimming removed 7 bases from V and 9 bases from J, with 13 bases in between. In germline, CDR1 is LNHDA, CDR2 SQIVND (reference sequence). The chain couples TRBV19 to TRBJ2-1; D is unresolved. Sequences were derived from peripheral blood, sampled before any cancer treatment. The TCR was taken from a male donor at least 60 years old with stage I lung adenocarcinoma. The CDR3 region has the DNA TGTGCCAGTAAGGGCAGTTGGGGTGAGCAGTTCTTC. Encoded protein: CASKGSWGEQFF. Supplemented by reference TRBV19 and TRBJ2-1, the full variable domain reads DGGITQSPKYLFRKEGQNVTLSCEQNLNHDAMYWYRQDPGQGLRLIYYSQIVNDFQKGDIAEGYSVSREKKESFPLTVTSAQKNPTAFYLCASKGSWGEQFFGPGTRLTVL.